This T cell receptor (beta chain) was profiled in a study of T cell responses to AZD1222 COVID-19 vaccine. Notes on the study in general: White British donors predominated, females outnumbered males, and clonal diversity was possibly underestimated. Only 5 or 6 AZD1222 recipients were seropositive at baseline.

Details on this clone: Antigen specificity is unknown.

Measured with immunoSEQ multiplex PCR; TCRdb has only the in-frame clones, and not every one. The sample yields approximately 140,000 clones, about 91% seen once. The sequenced sample was peripheral blood, obtained 28 days after the second AZD1222 dose. This TCR was recovered from an adult who received the AZD1222 COVID-19 vaccine.

The CDR3 sequence: CAISVEGYEQYV. CDR3 DNA: TGTGCCATCAGCGTCGAGGGATACGAGCAGTACGTC. The V call is TRBV10-3, the J call TRBJ2-7; D possibly corresponds to TRBD2 (5 bases). With 6 bases removed from V and 4 bases from J, the gap between germline ends came to 10 bases. The CDR3 runs 12 residues. Per the germline V gene, CDR1 is ENHRY and CDR2 is SYGVKD.